A few counts support the clone carrying this T cell receptor (beta chain). Per germline, CDR1 SGHVS and CDR2 FQNEAQ. There are 16 residues in the CDR3. V was trimmed by 4 bases and J by 0 bases, leaving 13 bases between them. The data were taken from a study of blood T cell repertoires in COVID-19. Study overall: Acute and convalescent COVID-19 samples came from the United States, Italy and Spain. Nucleic acid was either cDNA or gDNA, and it came from T cells, B-cell-depleted T cells, or PBMCs.

The protocol was immunoSEQ multiplex PCR, while the TCRdb copy is restricted to in-frame clones and leaves out a portion. The sample lists around 75,000 clones, 90% seen once, with about 4.9% in the top ten. The clonotype originates from a man aged 50-60 years with acute or convalescent COVID-19. Sequenced input: peripheral blood. This chain uses TRBV7-8 with TRBJ1-3; D not certain. DNA for the CDR3: TGTGCCAGCAGCTCCCCCCACAGTGACTCTGGAAACACCATATATTTT. Its translation is CASSSPHSDSGNTIYF.